Sequencing of this T cell receptor beta chain was carried out in a study of T cells after yellow fever vaccination. Findings and caveats of the study: Abundant contaminating clonotypes from the bulk population could appear in FACS-sorted repertoires. The study found a weaker secondary response that peaked faster, day 5 versus 15. At around 95% for CD4 and roughly 87% for CD8, most primary-vaccination clones showed up again after the booster.

The V gene's germline CDR1 is MDHEN and CDR2 SYDVKM. The length of the CDR3 is 14 residues. V lost 3 bases and J lost 7; bases outside the gene matches: 7. This clonotype was seen many times. The antigen remains undetermined. TCRdb used MiXCR to reprocess the 5' RACE reads, holding one entry per CDR3 protein. The data hold 200,000 or so distinct CDR3 sequences, with more than 6.5% observed a single time. Sequences were derived from CD4+ T cells sorted from PBMCs, sampled on the day of the yellow fever booster vaccination. This TCR was recovered from a man aged 25-45 years who received the YFV17D yellow fever vaccine. The chain is built from TRBV28 and TRBJ2-3; TRBD2 agrees at 7 bases. The CDR3 DNA is TGTGCCAGCAGTTTTAGACTAGCCCCGCATACGCAGTATTTT. Translation gives CASSFRLAPHTQYF.